This T cell receptor (beta chain) was recovered during a study of CD8 T cells in ankylosing spondylitis (dated by TCRdb to between 2016 and 2019). At the level of the whole study: T cell receptor beta repertoires were profiled in healthy donors and ankylosing spondylitis patients so that disease-linked TCR variants could be found. In total, the full study cohort was made up of 95 to 110 healthy donors and 20 to 25 ankylosing spondylitis patients. Samples of peripheral blood were taken, and for ankylosing spondylitis patients, synovial fluid was collected as well. Study-wide findings and limitations: The disease-linked clones were reported as significantly enriched in matched synovial fluid samples from ankylosing spondylitis patients. A TCR beta motif made up of 7 to 9 highly homologous amino acid variants appeared to be characteristic of blood from ankylosing spondylitis patients. Some motif variants were previously reported in synovial fluid and blood of reactive arthritis patients, suggesting common disease-initiation mechanisms. The disease-linked clones had a CD8+ phenotype and were found at relatively low frequencies in peripheral blood.

The sequencer was an Illumina HiSeq 2500. TCR beta libraries were prepared by quantitative 5'-RACE with molecular barcodes. The paper's data handling went like this. To identify disease-linked TCR variants, a new computational method was used, one built on a probabilistic model of VDJ rearrangement. The raw public reads went through TCRdb reprocessing: fastp at Q25, MiXCR clone calling, in-frame beta chains kept. Each CDR3 protein gets just one entry, which takes the most common genes and DNA from the rows behind it. TCRdb's processing, not the authors', yielded these V and J calls. The sample table holds 350,000 to 450,000 distinct CDR3 sequences, of which 20% were seen once. The biggest ten clones account for around 12% of the sample. A word on this clonotype: No antigen is known for it. No qualities accompany the bases; no much larger clone lies one base away.

The material sequenced was blood, either unsorted or a sorted T cell fraction (not recorded which). The TCR was taken from a male donor with ankylosing spondylitis or in good health (not recorded which).

In nucleotide form, the sequence is TGTGCCAGCAGGCCTCAGGGGTCAGATGAGCAGTTCTTC. Its amino acids are CASRPQGSDEQFF. The sequence is built from TRBV11-2 and TRBJ2-1, and TRBD1 may be the D gene, going by 6 matching bases. CDR1 and CDR2 are drawn from the germline V gene: SGHAT, FQNNGV. V loses 6 bases, J loses 8 bases, and the germline ends lie 14 bases apart. The CDR3, from cysteine to phenylalanine, totals 13 residues. Only the CDR3 region is kept as DNA, spanning 39 bases read in frame from base 1.